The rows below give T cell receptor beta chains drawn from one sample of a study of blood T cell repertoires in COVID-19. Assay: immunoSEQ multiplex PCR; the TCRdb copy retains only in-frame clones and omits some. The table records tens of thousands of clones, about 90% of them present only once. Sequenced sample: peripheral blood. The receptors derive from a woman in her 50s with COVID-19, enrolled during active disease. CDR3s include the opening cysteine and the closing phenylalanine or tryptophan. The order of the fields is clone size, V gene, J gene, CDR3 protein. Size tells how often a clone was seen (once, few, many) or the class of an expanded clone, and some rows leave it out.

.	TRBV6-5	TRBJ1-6	CASSYGNGESPLHF
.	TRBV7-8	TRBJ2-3	CASSLLSTDTQYF
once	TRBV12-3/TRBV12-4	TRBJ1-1	CASSLYRETEAFF
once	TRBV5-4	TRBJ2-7	CASSFRQGPWGEQYF
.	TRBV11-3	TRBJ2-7	CASTGQGQGEQYF
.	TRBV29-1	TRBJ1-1	CSVDSRLNTEAFF
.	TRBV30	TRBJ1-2	CASTGGPYGYTF
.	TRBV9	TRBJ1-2	CASSVVPTGGGYTF
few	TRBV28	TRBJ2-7	CASSLQGGLREQYF
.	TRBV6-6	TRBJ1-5	CASSPRTQQPQHF
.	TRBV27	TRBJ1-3	CASRNLGSSGNTIYF
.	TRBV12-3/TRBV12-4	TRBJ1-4	CASSYNEKLFF
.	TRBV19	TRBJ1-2	CASSILDRYGYTF
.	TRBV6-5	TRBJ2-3	CASATLAGGSDTQYF
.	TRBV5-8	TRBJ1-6	CASNLAAPLHF
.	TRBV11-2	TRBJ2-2	CASSLLTSGSRTGELFF
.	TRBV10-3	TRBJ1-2	CAISVSSGGYTF
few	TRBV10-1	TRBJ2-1	CASSETAGGYGYNEQFF
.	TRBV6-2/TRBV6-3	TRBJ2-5	CASSYARMETQYF
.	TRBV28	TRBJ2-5	CASSLSGTSGNRDGETQYF
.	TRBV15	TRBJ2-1	CATSRDPAGLAYNEQFF
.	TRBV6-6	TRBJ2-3	CASSYYGDRPDTQYF
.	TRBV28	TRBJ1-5	CASSFSDRVRQPQHF
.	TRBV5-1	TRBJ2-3	CASSLITSTDTQYF
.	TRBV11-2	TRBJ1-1	CASRETEAFF
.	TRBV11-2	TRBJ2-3	CASSLGRVGADTQYF
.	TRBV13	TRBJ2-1	CASSLHGGLYNEQFF
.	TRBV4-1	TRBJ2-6	CASSPAGGAGGANVLTF
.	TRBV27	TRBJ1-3	CASSLSWDSDNSGNTIYF
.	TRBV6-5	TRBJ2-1	CASSSASVFGNEQFF
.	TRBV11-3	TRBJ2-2	CASSPGSRYTGELFF
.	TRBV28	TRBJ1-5	CASGGFPDRDELSNQPQHF
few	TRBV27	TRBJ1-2	CASGRQGNGYTF
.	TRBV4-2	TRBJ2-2	CASSQDMRLAGGKNTGELFF
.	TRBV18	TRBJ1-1	CASSPLQGSIAEAFF